The T cell receptor (beta chain) under discussion was sequenced for a study of spatial heterogeneity in lung cancer. Specified time point: sample taken at primary tumor resection. No cells were sorted before sequencing. The whole RNA sequenced was extracted from tumor, nontumor lung or frozen PBMC. TCRdb processed the 5' RACE reads anew with MiXCR; each CDR3 protein has one entry. The table lists 36,000 or so distinct CDR3 sequences, roughly 5% of them singletons, with 29% in the top ten. V dropped 4 bases and J dropped 1 base, with 17 bases sitting between them. Per germline, CDR1 MNHNS and CDR2 SASEGT. CDR3 length equals 17 residues. The table lists this clonotype with many counts.

This TCR was sampled from a female donor with early-stage non-small cell lung cancer. Specimen: PBMCs, collected at surgery. The chain carries TRBV6-1 and TRBJ1-5, with D uncertain. CDR3: CASSARREPRSNQPQHF. Written as DNA, the CDR3 is TGTGCCAGCAGTGCGCGAAGGGAGCCTAGGAGCAATCAGCCCCAGCATTTT.